One and the same sample provided the 15 T cell receptor beta chains below, sequenced in a study of T-cell reconstitution after alpha-beta-depleted transplantation in children. TCRbeta library construction was performed incorporating unique molecular identifiers. TCRdb independently ran MiXCR on the PCR reads; one entry per CDR3 protein. The sample has about 540,000 distinct CDR3 sequences, approximately 20% seen once. The sample consisted of PBMCs from the stem cell graft donor, taken from the stem cell graft. The receptors were sampled from a human donor who donated a stem cell graft to a child with acute lymphoblastic leukemia.

This chain links TRBV14 with TRBJ2-3; D not certain. This CDR3 has 13 residues. V was clipped by 1 base and J by 2 bases, with 4 bases between them. The germline V gene has CDR1 SGHDN and CDR2 FVKESK. The CDR3 nucleotides are TGTGCCAGCAGCCAAGCCCTCACAGATACGCAGTATTTT. Its protein product is CASSQALTDTQYF.

This clonotype was found a few times. V gene TRBV6-5 combines with J gene TRBJ2-5, with D possibly TRBD2 on 7 matching bases. This CDR3 region has 15 residues. CDR1 is MNHEY, CDR2 SVGAGI, per germline. Trimming pared 6 bases from V and 4 bases from J, leaving 18 bases between. In nucleotides, the CDR3 is TGTGCCAGCAGCTTAACCCCGCGGGGGCGAGAGACCCAGTACTTC. This translates into CASSLTPRGRETQYF.

This chain links TRBV29-1 with TRBJ1-1, with no clear D. This CDR3 is built from 15 residues. The V gene lost 3 bases and the J gene lost 0 bases, with 14 bases spanning the gap. Germline V lookup: CDR1 SQVTM, CDR2 ANQGSEA. The CDR3 DNA reads TGCAGCGTTGAGACGGCGGATGACATGAACACTGAAGCTTTCTTT. Protein product: CSVETADDMNTEAFF.

The gene calls are TRBV12-3 or TRBV12-4 and TRBJ1-2, with D perhaps TRBD1 (5 bases). The CDR3 is 12 amino acids. Trimming took 5 bases from V and 7 from J, leaving 11 bases between them. Here the CDR3 DNA reads TGTGCCAGCAGTGTTCAGGGAGTTGGCTACACCTTC. It translates to CASSVQGVGYTF.

This clonotype was counted between two and nine times. The CDR3 sequence is CASSYLGTNEKLFF. In DNA, the CDR3 is TGCGCCAGCAGCTACCTAGGGACGAATGAAAAACTGTTTTTT. The chain uses TRBV5-1 and TRBJ1-4; the D gene is possibly TRBD1 (5 bases). Trimming stripped 3 bases from V and 5 bases from J, with 11 bases between. This CDR3 has 14 amino acids. The germline V gene encodes CDR1 SGHRS and CDR2 YFSETQ.

This clonotype was counted a few times. The rearrangement links TRBV6-5 to TRBJ1-4; weak D call: TRBD1 (5 bases). V gave up 4 bases and J gave up 0 bases, with 12 bases separating them. This CDR3 spans 16 amino acids. Germline lookup yields CDR1 MNHEY and CDR2 SVGAGI. The DNA of the CDR3 is TGTGCCAGCAGTTCCCTCGTCAGGGCAACTAATGAAAAACTGTTTTTT. Protein product: CASSSLVRATNEKLFF.

The chain combines TRBV7-9 with TRBJ1-4; 7 nucleotides match TRBD1. The CDR3 has 16 amino acids. Per germline, CDR1 SEHNR and CDR2 FQNEAQ (reference sequence). V shed 5 bases, J shed 0 bases, and the junction held 6 bases outside the gene matches. This chain's CDR3 is CASSQGQFPTNEKLFF. CDR3 sequence (DNA): TGTGCCAGCAGCCAGGGACAGTTTCCAACTAATGAAAAACTGTTTTTT.

This clonotype was detected a few times. This chain uses TRBV5-1 with TRBJ2-3; possible D gene TRBD1, 6 bases. The CDR3 length is 15 residues. The germline V and J ends were trimmed by 4 bases and 2 bases, with 14 bases remaining between them. Germline lookup yields CDR1 SGHRS and CDR2 YFSETQ. DNA of the CDR3: TGCGCCAGCAGCGGAAGAGGGGGATTCACAGATACGCAGTATTTT. Translated: CASSGRGGFTDTQYF.

This clonotype was picked up a small number of times. The chain recombines TRBV3-1 with TRBJ2-4; D unresolved. This CDR3 spans 20 amino acids. With 2 bases removed from V and 0 bases from J, the gap between germline ends came to 23 bases. The germline V gene has CDR1 LGHDT and CDR2 YNNKEL (reference sequence). The CDR3 coding sequence is TGTGCCAGCAGCCAATCTTCGTTCAGGCAACAATTCATAGCCAAAAACATTCAGTACTTC. Amino acid sequence: CASSQSSFRQQFIAKNIQYF.

This chain links TRBV29-1 with TRBJ2-7, with TRBD1 identical over 7 bases. The trim removed 6 bases at V and 0 bases at J, leaving 5 bases unmatched. Germline CDR1 is SQVTM and CDR2 is ANQGSEA. The CDR3 covers 13 residues. In DNA form, the CDR3 reads TGCAGCGTCTTACAGGGGACCTCCTACGAGCAGTACTTC. It translates to CSVLQGTSYEQYF.

The CDR3 spells CASSFRQGAGELFF. The CDR3 nucleotides read TGTGCCAGCAGCTTCCGACAGGGGGCCGGGGAGCTGTTTTTT. The gene calls are TRBV6-1 and TRBJ2-2; 9 nucleotides align to TRBD1. The germline V gene encodes CDR1 MNHNS and CDR2 SASEGT. This CDR3 is built from 14 residues. Trimming removed 6 bases from V and 6 bases from J; junction bases left unmatched: 5.

The table lists this clonotype with a few counts. This chain links TRBV24-1 with TRBJ1-4; tentatively, D is TRBD1 (5 bases). The length of the CDR3 is 16 residues. V was pared by 5 bases and J by 8 bases, with 20 bases between. Per the germline V gene, CDR1 is KGHDR and CDR2 is SFDVKD. In DNA form, the CDR3 reads TGTGCCACCAGTGTCCCCCGTGGGACTCAGGACGAAAAACTGTTTTTT. Protein product: CATSVPRGTQDEKLFF.

This chain uses TRBV5-6 with TRBJ2-2; D not resolved. Trimming pared 4 bases from V and 2 bases from J, leaving 9 bases between. This CDR3 region has 14 residues. Germline V gene sequence: CDR1 SGHDT, CDR2 YYEEEE. CDR3 nucleotides: TGTGCCAGCAGCATCGGACGTAACACCGGGGAGCTGTTTTTT. This encodes CASSIGRNTGELFF.

This clonotype was counted a few times. The V call is TRBV6-1, the J call TRBJ1-4, with TRBD1 as a possible D gene (5 bases). With 4 bases removed from V and 5 bases from J, the gap between germline ends came to 11 bases. The germline V gene has CDR1 MNHNS and CDR2 SASEGT. The CDR3 is made up of 14 amino acids. The CDR3 bases are TGTGCCAGCAGTGTCCGACAGATAAATGAAAAACTGTTTTTT. Amino acid sequence: CASSVRQINEKLFF.

The CDR3 DNA sequence: TGTGCCAGCATCCATGATCCGGCTAGCCAGTATCAGCCCCAGCATTTT. This gives the protein CASIHDPASQYQPQHF. V is TRBV16 and J is TRBJ1-5; D is undetermined. Trimming shortened V by 7 bases and J by 5 bases, and 21 bases separated the two germline ends. Germline CDR1 is KGHSY and CDR2 is FQNENV. The CDR3 loop spans 16 amino acids.